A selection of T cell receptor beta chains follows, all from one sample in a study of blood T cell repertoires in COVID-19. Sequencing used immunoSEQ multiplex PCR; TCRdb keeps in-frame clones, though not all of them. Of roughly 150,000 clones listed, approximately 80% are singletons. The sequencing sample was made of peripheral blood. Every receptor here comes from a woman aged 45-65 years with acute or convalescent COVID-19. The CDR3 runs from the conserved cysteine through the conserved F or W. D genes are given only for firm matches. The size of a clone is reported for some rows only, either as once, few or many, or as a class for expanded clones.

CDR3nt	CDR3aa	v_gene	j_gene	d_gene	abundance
TGTGCCAGCAGTTACCTGACAGCTGGGGCCAACGTCCTGACTTTC	CASSYLTAGANVLTF	TRBV6-6	TRBJ2-6	-	-
TGTGCCAGTAGTGACTCGGGTTTGGGGGGGGAGCAGTTCTTC	CASSDSGLGGEQFF	TRBV19	TRBJ2-1	TRBD2	-
TGTGCCAGCAGTCCAACCTGGCGGAACTACGAGCAGTACTTC	CASSPTWRNYEQYF	TRBV6-2/TRBV6-3	TRBJ2-7	-	-
TGTGCCAGCAGCGTAAGCCTAGCGGGAGGGGGGGACAATGAGCAGTTCTTC	CASSVSLAGGGDNEQFF	TRBV9	TRBJ2-1	TRBD2	-
TGTGCCAGCAGCGTAGGTGGACGCCTGCAGGGAGAGCAGTTCTTC	CASSVGGRLQGEQFF	TRBV9	TRBJ2-1	-	few
TGTGCCATAGCTCGGGACAGGGGAACCTACGAGCAGTACTTC	CAIARDRGTYEQYF	TRBV2	TRBJ2-7	TRBD1	-
TGTGCCAGCAGTTACTTCGGGACAGAAAATCAGCCCCAGCATTTT	CASSYFGTENQPQHF	TRBV6-2/TRBV6-3	TRBJ1-5	TRBD1	-
TGCGCCAGCAGCCAAGGCCCCGGACAGGCTAACTATGGCTACACCTTC	CASSQGPGQANYGYTF	TRBV4-1	TRBJ1-2	TRBD1	-
TGCACCAGCAGCCGGACACTTTCGGGACACAAGGAGGGACTAAATGAAAAACTGTTTTTT	CTSSRTLSGHKEGLNEKLFF	TRBV1	TRBJ1-4	-	-
TGTGCCACCAGCAGTATGGCAGGGGAAGAAAAACTGTTTTTT	CATSSMAGEEKLFF	TRBV15	TRBJ1-4	-	-
TGTGCCAGCAGCTTAGAGAACCCCAGGGTTAGTGGGGCCAACGTCCTGACTTTC	CASSLENPRVSGANVLTF	TRBV7-6	TRBJ2-6	-	-
TGCGCCAGCAGCCAAGATTCAGGGATTCAAGAGACCCAGTACTTC	CASSQDSGIQETQYF	TRBV4-3	TRBJ2-5	-	once
TGCAGCGTTCCCCAACTAGCGGCCTTTGGCGATGAGCAGTTCTTC	CSVPQLAAFGDEQFF	TRBV29-1	TRBJ2-1	TRBD2	-
TGCGCCAGCAGCTTGGTGGCCACGGGACAGGGAGAGACCCAGTACTTC	CASSLVATGQGETQYF	TRBV5-1	TRBJ2-5	TRBD1	-
TGTGCCAGCAGCCCCGCCCCCAGGAATCTGAACACTGAAGCTTTCTTT	CASSPAPRNLNTEAFF	TRBV9	TRBJ1-1	-	-
TGTGCCTGGACTCCTGGGGGCCAGAACACCGGGGAGCTGTTTTTT	CAWTPGGQNTGELFF	TRBV30	TRBJ2-2	-	-